Each of the 20 T cell receptor beta chains below was sequenced from the same sample in a study of blood T cell repertoires in COVID-19 (dated by TCRdb to 2020 to 2022). Preparation of the library involved the immunoSEQ multiplex PCR assay. TCRdb mirrors the immuneACCESS table, restricted to in-frame sequences. Some clones are absent from its copies; in checked studies, under half trace to an unresolved V gene, and the reason for the others is unknown. This sample lists 150,000 to 200,000 clones; 88% were detected once. The ten largest clones take up roughly 9% of the sample. The specimen was PBMCs or T cells enriched from blood (not recorded which). The receptors stem from a woman younger than 30 who had recovered from COVID-19.

The chain combines TRBV18 with TRBJ2-1; D gene uncertain. The V and J ends lost 5 bases and 0 bases respectively, with 11 bases between them. The CDR3 consists of 15 residues. Germline V gene data show CDR1 as KGHSH and CDR2 as LQKENI. CDR3 sequence reads: CASSILPSSYNEQFF. CDR3 nucleotides: TGTGCCAGCTCAATTCTCCCGAGCTCCTACAATGAGCAGTTCTTC.

V is TRBV5-1 and J is TRBJ2-2, with 7 bases aligning to TRBD1. This CDR3 has 15 residues. The trim removed 7 bases at V and 1 base at J, leaving 7 bases unmatched. Germline CDR1 SGHRS, CDR2 YFSETQ. The CDR3 here is CASLLTGENTGELFF. Here the CDR3 DNA reads TGCGCCAGCCTTCTTACAGGGGAGAACACCGGGGAGCTGTTTTTT.

The gene calls are TRBV7-9 and TRBJ1-2; D possibly corresponds to TRBD1 (5 bases). The CDR3 runs 17 residues. The germline gives CDR1 SEHNR, CDR2 FQNEAQ (reference sequence). With 7 bases removed from V and 3 bases from J, the gap between germline ends came to 24 bases. Here the CDR3 DNA reads TGTGCCAGCAAAGGGGCAGGACATTCGGTGTGGGACTATGGCTACACCTTC. Translating gives CASKGAGHSVWDYGYTF.

J is TRBJ2-3 and V is TRBV4-3; D remains ambiguous. Deletions cut 0 bases from V and 9 bases from J, with 13 bases between. This CDR3 spans 14 amino acids. CDR1 is LGHNA and CDR2 is YSLEER in the germline V gene. The CDR3 DNA reads as TGCGCCAGCAGCCAAGATCTGCGCCCTCAAACGCAGTATTTT. It translates to CASSQDLRPQTQYF.

This chain links TRBV5-6 with TRBJ2-1; perhaps TRBD2 as D (6 bases). Trimming removed 4 bases at V and 3 bases at J, with 8 bases between. This CDR3 comprises 13 residues. CDR1 and CDR2 (germline): SGHDT, YYEEEE. CDR3 sequence (DNA): TGTGCCAGCAGCGGGGACTTCTACAATGAGCAGTTCTTC. Encoded protein: CASSGDFYNEQFF.

The chain employs TRBV5-8 and TRBJ1-5; 7 bases are shared with TRBD1. Germline CDR1 is SGHTS and CDR2 is YDEGEE. The V segment lost 4 bases and the J segment 0 bases; nucleotides outside the gene matches: 10. CDR3 length: 17 residues. CDR3: CASSTGTDSFSNQPQHF. Here the CDR3 DNA reads TGTGCCAGCAGCACAGGGACAGACTCCTTTAGCAATCAGCCCCAGCATTTT.

The chain is built from TRBV5-1 and TRBJ2-7, with 7 bases identical to TRBD1. Trimming cost V 7 bases and J 0 bases; bases outside gene matches: 10. The CDR3 is 15 residues long. The germline gives CDR1 SGHRS, CDR2 YFSETQ. The CDR3 region is CASRLSWDSSYEQYF. CDR3 coding DNA: TGCGCCAGCCGGCTCTCCTGGGACAGCTCCTACGAGCAGTACTTC. The full variable domain, completed using reference TRBV5-1 and TRBJ2-7, is KAGVTQTPRYLIKTRGQQVTLSCSPISGHRSVSWYQQTPGQGLQFLFEYFSETQRNKGNFPGRFSGRQFSNSRSEMNVSTLELGDSALYLCASRLSWDSSYEQYFGPGTRLTVT.

This chain joins TRBV9 and TRBJ2-3; 11 bases are a match to TRBD2. This CDR3 has 16 residues. Trimming at V came to 4 bases and at J to 2 bases, leaving 6 bases not matched to a gene. Germline V gene lookup returns CDR1 SGDLS and CDR2 YYNGEE. The CDR3 loop reads CASSPGTSGITDTQYF. CDR3 sequence (DNA): TGTGCCAGCAGCCCCGGGACTAGCGGCATCACAGATACGCAGTATTTT.

V is TRBV3-1 (or the pseudogene TRBV3-2) and J is TRBJ2-1; a weak D match, TRBD2 (5 bases). Trimming took 1 base from V and 7 from J, leaving 20 bases between them. CDR3 length: 17 amino acids. CDR1 and CDR2 (germline): LGHDT, YNNKEL (reference sequence). CDR3 region: CASSQVTMAGMLNEQFF. CDR3 DNA: TGTGCCAGCAGCCAAGTGACCATGGCGGGCATGTTAAATGAGCAGTTCTTC.

J is TRBJ2-1 and V is TRBV2; D possibly corresponds to TRBD2 (6 bases). The germline V and J ends were trimmed by 3 bases and 0 bases, with 12 bases remaining between them. This CDR3 has 16 amino acids. Germline-derived CDR1 and CDR2 are SNHLY and FYNNEI. The CDR3 region has the DNA TGTGCCAGCAGTGATAGTGGGAGGAGCTCCTACAATGAGCAGTTCTTC. It encodes CASSDSGRSSYNEQFF. Full variable domain (rest looked up from reference TRBV2 and TRBJ2-1): EPEVTQTPSHQVTQMGQEVILRCVPISNHLYFYWYRQILGQKVEFLVSFYNNEISEKSEIFDDQFSVERPDGSNFTLKIRSTKLEDSAMYFCASSDSGRSSYNEQFFGPGTRLTVL.

The V call is TRBV25-1, the J call TRBJ2-2, with D maybe TRBD1 (5 bases). With 5 bases removed from V and 6 bases from J, the gap between germline ends came to 16 bases. Germline CDR1 and CDR2: MGHDK and SYGVNS. The CDR3 runs 15 residues. CDR3 residues: CASSFQGNSAGELFF. In DNA form, the CDR3 reads TGTGCCAGCAGTTTTCAGGGTAACAGTGCCGGGGAGCTGTTTTTT.

The J gene is TRBJ2-7, the V gene TRBV27, with D possibly TRBD1 on 6 matching bases. The V end was cut by 8 bases, the J end by 0 bases, with 11 bases between. CDR1 MNHEY and CDR2 SMNVEV come from the germline V gene (reference sequence). The CDR3 sequence is 13 residues long. The CDR3, as DNA: TGTGCCAGCCAGGGGCTCGGCTCCTACGAGCAGTACTTC. Its translation: CASQGLGSYEQYF.

The gene calls are TRBV7-9 and TRBJ2-7, with D maybe TRBD1 (6 bases). V was shortened by 7 bases and J by 11 bases, with 18 bases between the two germline ends. CDR3 size: 12 residues. Germline-derived CDR1 and CDR2 are SEHNR and FQNEAQ (reference sequence). The CDR3 DNA reads as TGTGCCAGCACCGCAGGGGAGCCCCAAAAGTACTTC. It encodes CASTAGEPQKYF.

This chain joins TRBV19 and TRBJ1-5; maybe TRBD1 (5 bases). This CDR3 has 14 amino acids. Deletions cut 5 bases from V and 4 bases from J, with 12 bases between. CDR1 and CDR2 from the germline V gene are LNHDA and SQIVND (reference sequence). The CDR3 is CASSAAGRNQPQHF. CDR3 nucleotides: TGTGCCAGTAGTGCCGCAGGGAGGAATCAGCCCCAGCATTTT.

The chain is built from TRBV2 and TRBJ2-3; a weak D match, TRBD2 (5 bases). The CDR3 has 15 amino acids. Trimming cost V 5 bases and J 1 base, with 13 bases left between them. Germline assignment: CDR1 SNHLY and CDR2 FYNNEI. This chain's CDR3 is CASSKSSLGTDTQYF. The CDR3 DNA reads as TGTGCCAGCAGTAAATCTAGCCTAGGCACAGATACGCAGTATTTT.

The chain carries TRBV18 and TRBJ2-3; D is uncertain. This CDR3 has 13 residues. Trimming removed 3 bases from V and 0 bases from J, with 4 bases in between. CDR1 is KGHSH and CDR2 is LQKENI in the germline V gene. CDR3 sequence reads: CASSPPSTDTQYF. The CDR3 coding sequence is TGTGCCAGCTCACCCCCTAGCACAGATACGCAGTATTTT. Variable domain in full (rest from reference TRBV18 and TRBJ2-3): NAGVMQNPRHLVRRRGQEARLRCSPMKGHSHVYWYRQLPEEGLKFMVYLQKENIIDESGMPKERFSAEFPKEGPSILRIQQVVRGDSAAYFCASSPPSTDTQYFGPGTRLTVL.

The rearrangement links TRBV5-1 to TRBJ1-2, with TRBD1 matching 7 bases. With V trimmed by 4 bases and J by 0 bases, 3 bases remained unmatched. The germline CDR1 and CDR2 sequences are SGHRS and YFSETQ. The CDR3 loop spans 14 amino acids. CDR3: CASSLQGTNYGYTF. CDR3 nucleotides: TGCGCCAGCAGCCTACAGGGGACTAACTATGGCTACACCTTC.

This CDR3 is CASSLGQGTSYEQYF. CDR3 sequence (DNA): TGCGCCAGCAGCTTGGGGCAGGGGACCTCCTACGAGCAGTACTTC. The rearrangement links TRBV5-1 to TRBJ2-7; D is possibly TRBD1 (6 bases). Trimming removed 0 bases from V and 0 bases from J, with 10 bases in between. Germline V gene data show CDR1 as SGHRS and CDR2 as YFSETQ. There are 15 residues in the CDR3.

The chain joins TRBV3-1 (or the pseudogene TRBV3-2) to TRBJ1-2; D is possibly TRBD1 (5 bases). This CDR3 has 12 residues. Looked up from germline, CDR1 is LGHDT and CDR2 is YNNKEL (reference sequence). Between the trimmed V and J ends, which lost 5 bases and 8 bases, there was a span of 12 bases. CDR3 sequence reads: CASSKEGWGYTF. The DNA of the CDR3 is TGTGCCAGCAGCAAGGAGGGGTGGGGCTACACCTTC.

The rearrangement uses TRBV29-1 and TRBJ2-1, with D possibly being TRBD1 (5 bases). V lost 2 bases and J 0 bases, leaving 11 bases between the germline ends. From germline, CDR1 is SQVTM and CDR2 ANQGSEA. This CDR3 has 15 residues. The CDR3 is CSVERGVGSYNEQFF. The CDR3 coding sequence is TGCAGCGTTGAAAGGGGTGTGGGCTCCTACAATGAGCAGTTCTTC.